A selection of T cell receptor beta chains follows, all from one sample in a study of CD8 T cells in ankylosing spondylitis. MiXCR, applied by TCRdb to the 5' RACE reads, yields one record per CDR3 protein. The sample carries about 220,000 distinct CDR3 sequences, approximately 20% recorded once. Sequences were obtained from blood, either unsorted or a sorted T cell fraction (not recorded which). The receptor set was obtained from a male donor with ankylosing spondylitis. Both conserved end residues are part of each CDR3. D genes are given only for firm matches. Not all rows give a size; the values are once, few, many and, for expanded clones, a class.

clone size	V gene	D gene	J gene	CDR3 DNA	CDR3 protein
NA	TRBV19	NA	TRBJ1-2	TGTGCCAGTAGCCCGACAGGTTTCAGCGGCTACACCTTC	CASSPTGFSGYTF
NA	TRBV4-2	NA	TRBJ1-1	TGTGCCAGCAGCCAAGACCCCTCAGTAGAAGCTTTCTTT	CASSQDPSVEAFF
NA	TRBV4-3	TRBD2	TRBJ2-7	TGCGCCAGCAGCCAAGATGCTAGCGGTTACTCCTACGAGCAGTACTTC	CASSQDASGYSYEQYF
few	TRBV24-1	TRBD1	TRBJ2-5	TGTGCCACCAGTGACACGACAGGGTCGAGAGGCGAAGAGACCCAGTACTTC	CATSDTTGSRGEETQYF
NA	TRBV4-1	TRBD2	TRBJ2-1	TGCGCCAGCAGCCAACTAGCGGGAGGGCCGAGCTCCTACAATGAGCAGTTCTTC	CASSQLAGGPSSYNEQFF
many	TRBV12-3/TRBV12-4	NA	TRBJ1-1	TGTGCCAGCAGCCCTAGGTCTTGGGGTGAAGCTTTCTTT	CASSPRSWGEAFF
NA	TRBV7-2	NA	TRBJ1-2	TGTGCCAGCAGCTTAATCGAAAACGAACTAGGCCCCCTCTACACCTTC	CASSLIENELGPLYTF
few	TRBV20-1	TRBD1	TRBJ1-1	TGCAGTGCTAGGGGGGGACAGCGTCTTGAAGCTTTCTTT	CSARGGQRLEAFF
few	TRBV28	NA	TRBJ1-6	TGTGCCAGCAAGTGGACCGGACCGTCACCCCTCCACTTT	CASKWTGPSPLHF
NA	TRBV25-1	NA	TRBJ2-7	TGTGCCAGCCGCCCCGGGGGCTACGAGCAGTACTTC	CASRPGGYEQYF
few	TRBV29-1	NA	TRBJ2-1	TGCAGCGCCTGGGGGGGACAGGTTGGTGAGCAGTTCTTC	CSAWGGQVGEQFF
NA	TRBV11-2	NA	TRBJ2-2	TGTGCCAGCAGCCCCCTGGTGGATTTCGGGGAGCTGTTTTTT	CASSPLVDFGELFF
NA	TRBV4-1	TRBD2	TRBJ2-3	TGCGCCAGCAGCCAAGAATGGGACTATAGCACAGATACGCAGTATTTT	CASSQEWDYSTDTQYF
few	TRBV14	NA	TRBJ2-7	TGTGCCAGCAGTGAAAGGATCAGAGAAACCTACGAGCAGTACTTC	CASSERIRETYEQYF
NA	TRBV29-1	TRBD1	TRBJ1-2	TGCAGCATTACAGGGGGCTATGGCTACACCTTC	CSITGGYGYTF
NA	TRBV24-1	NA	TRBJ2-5	TGTGCCACCCGCGGGACTGAACAAGAGACCCAGTACTTC	CATRGTEQETQYF
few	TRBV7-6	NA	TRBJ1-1	TGTGCCAGCAGCCCATCCCCCCCGACGGTGATGAACACTGAAGCTTTCTTT	CASSPSPPTVMNTEAFF
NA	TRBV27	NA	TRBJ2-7	TGTGCCAGCAGTTTTATCGAACAGGGCGAGCAGTACTTC	CASSFIEQGEQYF
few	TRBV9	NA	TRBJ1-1	TGTGCCAGCAGTTGGCGGGACACTGAAGCTTTCTTT	CASSWRDTEAFF
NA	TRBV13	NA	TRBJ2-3	TGTGCCAGCAGCAAGACAGCCTCCCCAGATACGCAGTATTTT	CASSKTASPDTQYF
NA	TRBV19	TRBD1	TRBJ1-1	TGTGCCAGTAGTGGAACCACCGGGACAGCTGAAGCTTTCTTT	CASSGTTGTAEAFF
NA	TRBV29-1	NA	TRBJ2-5	TGCAGCGTTGAAGAATCGGTAGCAGTCCAAGAGACCCAGTACTTC	CSVEESVAVQETQYF
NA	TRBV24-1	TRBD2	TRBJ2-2	TGTGCCACCAGGGCTAGCGGGGGCACCGGGGAGCTGTTTTTT	CATRASGGTGELFF
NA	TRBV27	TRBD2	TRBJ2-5	TGTGCCAGCAGTTCCACCCTTAGCGGGGTGGCAGAGACCCAGTACTTC	CASSSTLSGVAETQYF
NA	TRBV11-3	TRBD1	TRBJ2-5	TGTGCCAGCAGCGCACGACAGGGCCGAACGGCAGGGACCCAGTACTTC	CASSARQGRTAGTQYF
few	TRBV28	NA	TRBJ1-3	TGTGCCAGCAGTTTATGGCGGTCTGGAAACACCATATATTTT	CASSLWRSGNTIYF
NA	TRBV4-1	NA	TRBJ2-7	TGCGCCAGCAGCGGACCCGGGACACAGAGCGTCTACGAGCAGTACTTC	CASSGPGTQSVYEQYF
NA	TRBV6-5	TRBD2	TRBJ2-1	TGTGCCAGCAGTTACTCCCTAGCGGATACCTACAATGAGCAGTTCTTC	CASSYSLADTYNEQFF
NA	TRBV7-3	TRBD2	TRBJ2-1	TGTGCCAGCAGCTCCCAATTAGCGGGGGGGCTTGATGAGCAGTTCTTC	CASSSQLAGGLDEQFF
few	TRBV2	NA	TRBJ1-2	TGTGCCAGCAGTGAAGCAGCTGCGACCGGCTACACCTTC	CASSEAAATGYTF
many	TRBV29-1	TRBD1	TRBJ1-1	TGCAGCGCCCTGGACAGGGGAAACACTGAAGCTTTCTTT	CSALDRGNTEAFF
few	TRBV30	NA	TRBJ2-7	TGTGCCTGGAGTGCATTGGTTGGGTACGAGCAGTACTTC	CAWSALVGYEQYF
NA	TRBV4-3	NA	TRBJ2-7	TGCGCCAGCAGCCAAGAAGCGATGGGATCCTACGAGCAGTACTTC	CASSQEAMGSYEQYF
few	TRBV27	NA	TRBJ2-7	TGTGCCAGCAGTGTAGGCACGGGACATCCAAGCTCCTACGAGCAGTACTTC	CASSVGTGHPSSYEQYF
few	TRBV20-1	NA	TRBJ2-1	TGCAGTGCTTTAGACCCCCCGGAGGCCGGCTACAATGAGCAGTTCTTC	CSALDPPEAGYNEQFF
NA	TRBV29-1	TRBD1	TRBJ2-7	TGCAGCGTACGGGACAGTTCATACTCCTACGAGCAGTACTTC	CSVRDSSYSYEQYF
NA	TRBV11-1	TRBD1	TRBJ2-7	TGTGCCAGCAGCTTGGGACAGGATGTCTACGAGCAGTACTTC	CASSLGQDVYEQYF
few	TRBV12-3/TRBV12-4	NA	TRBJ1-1	TGTGCCAGCAGTTTAGCGGCCCCCCGAGAAGCTTTCTTT	CASSLAAPREAFF
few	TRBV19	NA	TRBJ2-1	TGTGCCACCTCAAGGGGGGGGGAGCAGTTCTTC	CATSRGGEQFF
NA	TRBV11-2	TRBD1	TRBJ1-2	TGTGCCAGCAGCTTAGATCCGACGACAGGGGACTATGGCTACACCTTC	CASSLDPTTGDYGYTF
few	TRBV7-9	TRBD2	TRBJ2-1	TGTGCCAGCAGCTTCGGACTAGCGGGCTACAATGAGCAGTTCTTC	CASSFGLAGYNEQFF
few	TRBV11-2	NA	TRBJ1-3	TGTGCCAGCAGCTTAGATGATGGGGGCATCTTATATTTT	CASSLDDGGILYF
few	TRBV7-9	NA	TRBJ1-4	TGTGCCAGCAGCACGCCTGGGGGGGGGCCTAATGAAAAACTGTTTTTT	CASSTPGGGPNEKLFF
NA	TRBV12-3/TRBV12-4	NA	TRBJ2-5	TGTGCCAGCCGCCGGGACGGAGAGACCCAGTACTTC	CASRRDGETQYF
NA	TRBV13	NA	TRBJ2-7	TGTGCCAGCAGCTCGAGCTGGGACGAGCAGTACTTC	CASSSSWDEQYF
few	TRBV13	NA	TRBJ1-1	TGTGCCAGCAGCTTAGGCCTGGGGCCTGAAACTGAAGCTTTCTTT	CASSLGLGPETEAFF
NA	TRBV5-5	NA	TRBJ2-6	TGTGCCAGCAGCTTGGACATACCGAGCTCTGGGGCCAACGTCCTGACTTTC	CASSLDIPSSGANVLTF
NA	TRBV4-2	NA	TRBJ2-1	TGTGCCAGCAGCCAAGACTTCGCGGACCTATACAATGAGCAGTTCTTC	CASSQDFADLYNEQFF
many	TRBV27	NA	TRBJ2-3	TGTGCCAGCAGTCCCTGGGAGAGCGTTGATACGCAGTATTTT	CASSPWESVDTQYF